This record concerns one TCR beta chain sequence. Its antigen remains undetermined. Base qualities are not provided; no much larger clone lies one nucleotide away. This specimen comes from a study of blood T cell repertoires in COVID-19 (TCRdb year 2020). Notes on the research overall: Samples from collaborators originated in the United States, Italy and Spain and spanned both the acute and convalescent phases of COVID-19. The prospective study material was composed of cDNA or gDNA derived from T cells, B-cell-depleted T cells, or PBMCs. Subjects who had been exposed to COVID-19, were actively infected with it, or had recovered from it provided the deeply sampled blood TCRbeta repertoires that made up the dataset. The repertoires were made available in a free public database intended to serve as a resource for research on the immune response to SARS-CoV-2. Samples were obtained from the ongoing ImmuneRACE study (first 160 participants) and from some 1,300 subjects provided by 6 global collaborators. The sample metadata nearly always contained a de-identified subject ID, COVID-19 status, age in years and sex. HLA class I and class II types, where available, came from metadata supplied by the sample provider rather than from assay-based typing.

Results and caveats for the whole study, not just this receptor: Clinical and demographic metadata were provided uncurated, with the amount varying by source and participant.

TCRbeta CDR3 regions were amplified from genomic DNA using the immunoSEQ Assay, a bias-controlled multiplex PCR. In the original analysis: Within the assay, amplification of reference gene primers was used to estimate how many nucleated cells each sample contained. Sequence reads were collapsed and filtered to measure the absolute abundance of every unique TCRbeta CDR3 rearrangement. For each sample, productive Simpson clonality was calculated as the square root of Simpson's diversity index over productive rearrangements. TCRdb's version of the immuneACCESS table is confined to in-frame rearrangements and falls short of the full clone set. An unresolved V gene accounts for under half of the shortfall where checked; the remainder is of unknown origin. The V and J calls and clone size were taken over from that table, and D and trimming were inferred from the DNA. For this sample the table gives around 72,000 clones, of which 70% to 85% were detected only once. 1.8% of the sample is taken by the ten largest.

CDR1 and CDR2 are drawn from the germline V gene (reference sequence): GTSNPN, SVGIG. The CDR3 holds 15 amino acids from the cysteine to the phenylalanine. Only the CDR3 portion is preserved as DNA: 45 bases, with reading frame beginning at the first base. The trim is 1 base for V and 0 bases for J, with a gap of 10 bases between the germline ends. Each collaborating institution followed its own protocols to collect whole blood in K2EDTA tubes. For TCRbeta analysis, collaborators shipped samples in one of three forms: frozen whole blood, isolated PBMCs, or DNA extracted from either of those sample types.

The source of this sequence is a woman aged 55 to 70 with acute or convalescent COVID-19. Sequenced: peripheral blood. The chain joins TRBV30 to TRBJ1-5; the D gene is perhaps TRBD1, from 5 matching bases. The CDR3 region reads CAWSGQGLSNQPQHF. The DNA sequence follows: TGTGCCTGGAGTGGTCAGGGTCTTAGCAATCAGCCCCAGCATTTT.